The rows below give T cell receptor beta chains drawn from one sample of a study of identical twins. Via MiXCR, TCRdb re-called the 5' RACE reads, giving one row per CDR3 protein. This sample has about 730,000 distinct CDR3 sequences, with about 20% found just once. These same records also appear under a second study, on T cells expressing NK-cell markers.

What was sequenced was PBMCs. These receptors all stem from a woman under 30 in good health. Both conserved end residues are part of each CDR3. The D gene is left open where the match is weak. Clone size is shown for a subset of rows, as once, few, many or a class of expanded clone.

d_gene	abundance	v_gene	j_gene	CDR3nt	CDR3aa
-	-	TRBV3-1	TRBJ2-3	TGTGCCAGCAGCCGGGGCCCTCAAGCGCAGTATTTT	CASSRGPQAQYF
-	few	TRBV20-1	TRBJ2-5	TGCAGTGCTAATCGGCCGTACCTGAACCAAGAGACCCAGTACTTC	CSANRPYLNQETQYF
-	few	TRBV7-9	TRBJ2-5	TGTGCCAGCAGCTCACCTCGACTAGAGGTGGGGACCCAGTACTTC	CASSSPRLEVGTQYF
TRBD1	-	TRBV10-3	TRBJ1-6	TGTGCCATCTCGCCGGGACAGGGCGACAGGTCACCCCTCCACTTT	CAISPGQGDRSPLHF
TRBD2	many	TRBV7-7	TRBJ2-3	TGTGCTAGCGCTCCGGGACTAGGGTATACAGATACGCAGTATTTT	CASAPGLGYTDTQYF
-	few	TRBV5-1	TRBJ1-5	TGCGCCAGCAGCTTGGGGGTGGGGGACAATCAGCCCCAGCATTTT	CASSLGVGDNQPQHF
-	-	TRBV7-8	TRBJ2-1	TGTGCCAGCAGCCCAAGATCCGAAAGGGCCCATCCCCATGAGCAGTTCTTC	CASSPRSERAHPHEQFF
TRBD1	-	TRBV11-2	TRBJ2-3	TGTGCCAGCAGCCCGAACACAGGGGGTCGCACAGATACGCAGTATTTT	CASSPNTGGRTDTQYF
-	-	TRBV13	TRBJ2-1	TGTGCCAGCAGCCCAGGGACCCAATTGATTGGAAATGAGCAGTTCTTC	CASSPGTQLIGNEQFF
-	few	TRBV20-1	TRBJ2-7	TGCAGTGCTTCGCGTCGCAGGGCCTACGAGCAGTACTTC	CSASRRRAYEQYF
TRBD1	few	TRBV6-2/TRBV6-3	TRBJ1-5	TGTGCCAGCAAACCGGGACAGCTGAATCAGCCCCAGCATTTT	CASKPGQLNQPQHF
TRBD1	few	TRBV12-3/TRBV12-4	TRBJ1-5	TGTGCCAGCAGTGGACAGGGGGCTGAGCAGCCCCAGCATTTT	CASSGQGAEQPQHF
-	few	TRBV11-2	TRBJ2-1	TGTGCCAGCAGCCCAGGGGGCGGGAGGAATGAGCAGTTCTTC	CASSPGGGRNEQFF
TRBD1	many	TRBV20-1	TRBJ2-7	TGCAGTGCTAGATGGGACAGAGCCTACGAGCAGTACTTC	CSARWDRAYEQYF
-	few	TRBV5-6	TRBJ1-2	TGTGCCAGCAGCATAGCAGAGTATGGCTACACCTTC	CASSIAEYGYTF
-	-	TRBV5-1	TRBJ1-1	TGCGCCAGCAGCTTGGGGCCTTCGCCGCTAGCTTTCTTT	CASSLGPSPLAFF
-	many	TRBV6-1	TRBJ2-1	TGTGCCAGCAGTCAAGCCCAGGGGATCTACAATGAGCAGTTCTTC	CASSQAQGIYNEQFF
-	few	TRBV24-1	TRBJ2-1	TGTGCCACCAACAATGAGCAGTTCTTC	CATNNEQFF
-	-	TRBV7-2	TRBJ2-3	TGTGCCAGCAGCTTAGGACAGGACCGGGTCACAGATACGCAGTATTTT	CASSLGQDRVTDTQYF
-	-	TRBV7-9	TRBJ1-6	TGTGCCAGCAGCCCGGGGGGGCATTCACCCCTCCACTTT	CASSPGGHSPLHF
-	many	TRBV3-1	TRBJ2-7	TGTGCCAGCAGCCAAGATGGAGTCAGTTACGAGCAGTACTTC	CASSQDGVSYEQYF
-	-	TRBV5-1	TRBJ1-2	TGCGCCAGCAGCTTGGGAATAGGCTACACCTTC	CASSLGIGYTF
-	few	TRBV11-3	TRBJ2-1	TGTGCCAGCAGCTTAGATCACGATGATTCGCGTGAGCAGTTCTTC	CASSLDHDDSREQFF
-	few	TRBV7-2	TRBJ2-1	TGTGCCAGCAGGGGATCAGGGGCCGGAGAACAGTTCTTC	CASRGSGAGEQFF
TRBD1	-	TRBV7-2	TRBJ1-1	TGTGCCAGCAGAACCGGGACAGGGGTCATGAACACTGAAGCTTTCTTT	CASRTGTGVMNTEAFF
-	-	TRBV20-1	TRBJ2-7	TGCAGTGCTAGCCTAAAACCCGGGACAACATCAGGCGAGCAGTACTTC	CSASLKPGTTSGEQYF
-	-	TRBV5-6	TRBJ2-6	TGTGCCAGCAGCTCAATCTCTCTCTCTGGGGCCAACGTCCTGACTTTC	CASSSISLSGANVLTF
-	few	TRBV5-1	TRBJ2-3	TGCGCCAGCAGAATGAACAGGGTGGGTGATACGCAGTATTTT	CASRMNRVGDTQYF
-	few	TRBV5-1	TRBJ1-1	TGCGCCAGCAGCGGACGGGGGGGGCCTGAGACTGAAGCTTTCTTT	CASSGRGGPETEAFF
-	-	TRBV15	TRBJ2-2	TGTGCCACCAGCAGAGAAAGGGGCGGGGAGCTGTTTTTT	CATSRERGGELFF
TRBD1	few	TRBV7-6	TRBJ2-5	TGTGCCAGCAGTCCGACAGGGGTCCAAGAGACCCAGTACTTC	CASSPTGVQETQYF
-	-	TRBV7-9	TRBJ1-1	TGTGCCAGCAGCTTAGGAGGGGGGGGCGGGTGGACTGAAGCTTTCTTT	CASSLGGGGGWTEAFF
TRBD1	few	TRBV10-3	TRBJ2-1	TGTGCCATCGGCCGGGACAGGGGGGATGAGCAGTTCTTC	CAIGRDRGDEQFF
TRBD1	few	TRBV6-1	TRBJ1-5	TGTGCCAGCAGGGCGGAGGACAGGGCTAATCAGCCCCAGCATTTT	CASRAEDRANQPQHF
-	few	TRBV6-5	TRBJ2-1	TGTGCCAGCAGTTCAGTTCCCCTTAGCTCCTACAATGAGCAGTTCTTC	CASSSVPLSSYNEQFF
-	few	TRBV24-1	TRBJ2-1	TGTGCCACCAGTGAATATCTCAACAATGAGCAGTTCTTC	CATSEYLNNEQFF
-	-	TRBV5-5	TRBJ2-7	TGTGCCAGCAGCCCCCCCGGGGGCGGCGAGCAGTACTTC	CASSPPGGGEQYF
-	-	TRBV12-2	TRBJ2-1	TGTGCAAGTCGCTTAGTCAAAGATCCCACAAGTGATGAGCAGTTCTTC	CASRLVKDPTSDEQFF
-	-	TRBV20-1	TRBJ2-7	TGCAGTGCCACAACTAGGTGGGGGAGCTCCTACGAGCAGTACTTC	CSATTRWGSSYEQYF
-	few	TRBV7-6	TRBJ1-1	TGTGCCAGCAGCTTAGCGAGCAGAGCCACCAGGACTGAAGCTTTCTTT	CASSLASRATRTEAFF
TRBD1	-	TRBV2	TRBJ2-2	TGTGCCAGCAGCGGACAGGGTAGAGGGGAGCTGTTTTTT	CASSGQGRGELFF
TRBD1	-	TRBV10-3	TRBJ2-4	TGTGCCATCAGCAGACAGGGCTTGACCCTCTCCCACTTC	CAISRQGLTLSHF
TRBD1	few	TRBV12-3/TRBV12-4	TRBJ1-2	TGTGCCAGCGGTCGACAGGGTGGTTACACCTTC	CASGRQGGYTF
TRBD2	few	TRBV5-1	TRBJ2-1	TGCGCCAGCAGCTTTTTCGGACTAGAGTTGCGCGATGAGCAGTTCTTC	CASSFFGLELRDEQFF
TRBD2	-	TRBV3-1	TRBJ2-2	TGTGCCTGCTGCCAAGATTCGGGACTAGCGGGCCCGAGGGGGGAGCTGTTTTTT	CACCQDSGLAGPRGELFF
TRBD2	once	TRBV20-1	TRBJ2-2	TGCAGTGCTAGAGATGCTGGTCTAGCGGCCGGGGAGCTGTTTTTT	CSARDAGLAAGELFF
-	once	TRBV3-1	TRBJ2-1	TGTGCCAGCAGCCGGGGTCCCCGCAATGAGCAGTTCTTC	CASSRGPRNEQFF
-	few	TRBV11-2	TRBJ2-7	TGTGCCAGCAGCTCGGCGGCCACAGCGGAACGTGACTACGAGCAGTACTTC	CASSSAATAERDYEQYF
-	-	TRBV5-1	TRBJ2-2	TGCGCCAGCAGCTATACGGACAGAAGAATGAACACCGGGGAGCTGTTTTTT	CASSYTDRRMNTGELFF
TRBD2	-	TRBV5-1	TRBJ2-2	TGCGCCAGCACAGGGCGGGGGACGAACACCGGGGAGCTGTTTTTT	CASTGRGTNTGELFF
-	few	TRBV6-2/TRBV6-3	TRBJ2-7	TGTGCCAGCAAGAAGGGGGTATCCTACGAGCAGTACTTC	CASKKGVSYEQYF
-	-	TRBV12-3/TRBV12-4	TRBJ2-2	TGTGCCAGCAGCTTCTCAGGCGGGGAGCTGTTTTTT	CASSFSGGELFF
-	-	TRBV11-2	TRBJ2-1	TGTGCCAGCAGCTTAATTACCTTGAGCTCCTACAATGAGCAGTTCTTC	CASSLITLSSYNEQFF
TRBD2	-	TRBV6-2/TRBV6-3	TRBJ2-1	TGTGCCAGCAGCCCCCCTCGTTACCCTAGCGGGGAACAGGAGGAGCAGTTCTTC	CASSPPRYPSGEQEEQFF